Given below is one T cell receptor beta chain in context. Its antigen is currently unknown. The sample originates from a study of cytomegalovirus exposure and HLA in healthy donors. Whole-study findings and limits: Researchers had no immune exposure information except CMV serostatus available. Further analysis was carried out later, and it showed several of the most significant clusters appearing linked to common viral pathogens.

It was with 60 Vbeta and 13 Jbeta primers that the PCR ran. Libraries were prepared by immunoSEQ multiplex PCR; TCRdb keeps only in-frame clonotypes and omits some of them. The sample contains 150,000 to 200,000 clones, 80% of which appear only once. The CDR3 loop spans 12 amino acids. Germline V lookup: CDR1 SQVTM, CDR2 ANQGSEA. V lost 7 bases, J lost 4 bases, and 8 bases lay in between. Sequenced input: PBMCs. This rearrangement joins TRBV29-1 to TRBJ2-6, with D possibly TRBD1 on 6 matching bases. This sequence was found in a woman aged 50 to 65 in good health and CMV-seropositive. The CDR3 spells CSAQGGANVLTF. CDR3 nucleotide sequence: TGCAGCGCCCAGGGGGGGGCCAACGTCCTGACTTTC.